The present entry profiles one T cell receptor (beta chain) with its context. The sample belongs to a study of blood T cell repertoires in COVID-19. At the level of the study: Samples taken during acute and convalescent COVID-19 were collected in the United States, Italy and Spain. Sources were T cells, B-cell-depleted T cells, or PBMCs; the material itself was cDNA or gDNA.

As processed by the authors: The assay estimated nucleated cells by amplifying reference gene primers. The repertoire was sequenced with immunoSEQ multiplex PCR; TCRdb's copy has only in-frame clones and lacks some. V and J calls and clone size are those listed in that table; D and trimming were worked out from the DNA. Of 25,000 to 30,000 clones listed, roughly 87% are singletons. Germline CDR1 and CDR2: KGHSH and LQKENI. Losses at the gene ends were 3 bases for V and 2 bases for J; bases not matched to a gene: 2. The CDR3 sequence is 15 residues long. The specimen sequenced was peripheral blood. The clonotype was recovered from a human donor with acute or convalescent COVID-19. The donor label of this sample is uncertain. The chain employs TRBV18 and TRBJ2-7; 12 positions match TRBD2. The CDR3 protein is CASSPLAGGPYEQYF. CDR3 in DNA: TGTGCCAGCTCACCCCTAGCGGGAGGGCCCTACGAGCAGTACTTC.